What follows are 21 T cell receptor beta chains derived from one specimen sequenced in a study of cytomegalovirus exposure and HLA in healthy donors. The PCR made use of 60 Vbeta and 13 Jbeta primers. Method: immunoSEQ multiplex PCR; TCRdb's copy keeps in-frame clones and lacks some. The sample totals approximately 140,000 clones. The specimen sequenced was PBMCs. These receptors were obtained from a woman in her thirties or forties in good health and CMV-seronegative.

The chain joins TRBV27 to TRBJ1-4; D gene ambiguous. V lost 3 bases, J lost 8 bases, and 16 bases lay in between. The CDR3 extends over 15 amino acids. Germline V gives CDR1 MNHEY, CDR2 SMNVEV (reference sequence). The CDR3 protein is CASSLGTRGGEKLFF. CDR3 nucleotide sequence: TGTGCCAGCAGTTTGGGTACACGGGGAGGGGAAAAACTGTTTTTT.

The rearrangement joins TRBV19 to TRBJ2-7; 7 positions agree with TRBD1. Trimming removed 1 base from V and 4 bases from J; junction bases left unmatched: 10. This CDR3 is built from 16 residues. The germline gives CDR1 LNHDA, CDR2 SQIVND (reference sequence). The CDR3 region is CASSIAPPGQIYEQYF. CDR3 coding DNA: TGTGCCAGTAGTATAGCCCCCCCGGGACAGATTTACGAGCAGTACTTC.

This sequence joins TRBV18 and TRBJ2-5, with TRBD2 identical over 7 bases. Germline V gives CDR1 KGHSH, CDR2 LQKENI. V was clipped by 2 bases and J by 4 bases; unmatched bases: 4. CDR3 length: 14 residues. The CDR3 here is CASSPGASGETQYF. The CDR3 DNA follows: TGTGCCAGCTCACCAGGGGCTAGCGGAGAGACCCAGTACTTC. The whole variable domain, remainder taken from reference TRBV18 and TRBJ2-5, is NAGVMQNPRHLVRRRGQEARLRCSPMKGHSHVYWYRQLPEEGLKFMVYLQKENIIDESGMPKERFSAEFPKEGPSILRIQQVVRGDSAAYFCASSPGASGETQYFGPGTRLLVL.

The V gene is TRBV7-9, the J gene TRBJ1-1; 9 positions match TRBD1. Germline V gene sequence: CDR1 SEHNR, CDR2 FQNEAQ (reference sequence). CDR3 length equals 16 residues. V lost 5 bases, J lost 5 bases, and 12 bases stayed unmatched. As DNA, the CDR3 is TGTGCCAGCAGCGCAGGACAGGGGCGGGGTAGGACTGAAGCTTTCTTT. Encoded protein: CASSAGQGRGRTEAFF.

The J gene is TRBJ2-5, the V gene TRBV9; D unresolved. V was pared by 3 bases and J by 0 bases, with 6 bases between. Germline V gene sequence: CDR1 SGDLS, CDR2 YYNGEE. This CDR3 spans 13 amino acids. CDR3 DNA sequence: TGTGCCAGCAGCGGGCCCCACCAAGAGACCCAGTACTTC. Residues: CASSGPHQETQYF.

Here the CDR3 reads CASSLAGTGGSYEQYF. In nucleotides, the CDR3 is TGTGCCAGCAGCCTCGCCGGGACAGGGGGCTCCTACGAGCAGTACTTC. The V call is TRBV11-2, the J call TRBJ2-7; 11 bases are a match to TRBD1. The V gene end was trimmed by 5 bases and the J gene end by 0 bases; junction bases not matched to a gene: 6. CDR1 is SGHAT and CDR2 is FQNNGV in the germline V gene. The CDR3 spans 16 residues.

The V and J genes are TRBV7-3 and TRBJ1-3, with D possibly TRBD1 on 6 matching bases. The CDR3 length is 14 residues. V shed 2 bases and J shed 2 bases, with 7 bases lying between them. The germline CDR1 and CDR2 sequences are SGHTA and FQGTGA. The CDR3 DNA sequence: TGTGCCAGCAGCTTAGGGACAACTGGAAACACCATATATTTT. It translates to CASSLGTTGNTIYF.

J is TRBJ1-1 and V is TRBV19; D is perhaps TRBD1 (5 bases). The CDR3 runs 15 residues. The V end was cut by 3 bases, the J end by 0 bases, with 11 bases between. Germline loops: CDR1 LNHDA, CDR2 SQIVND (reference sequence). CDR3 sequence reads: CASSISRVMNTEAFF. Written as DNA, the CDR3 is TGTGCCAGTAGTATTAGCAGGGTGATGAACACTGAAGCTTTCTTT.

The V call is TRBV2, the J call TRBJ1-5; perhaps TRBD1 as D (6 bases). Trimming shortened V by 0 bases and J by 4 bases, and 10 bases separated the two germline ends. CDR3 length: 15 amino acids. Germline-derived CDR1 and CDR2 are SNHLY and FYNNEI. CDR3 amino acids: CASSEARQGNQPQHF. CDR3 nucleotides: TGTGCCAGCAGTGAAGCCCGGCAGGGGAATCAGCCCCAGCATTTT.

The chain has TRBV28 and TRBJ1-1, with D maybe TRBD1 (5 bases). Germline-derived CDR1 and CDR2 are MDHEN and SYDVKM. Trimming pared 3 bases from V and 0 bases from J, leaving 14 bases between. The CDR3 totals 16 residues. The CDR3 sequence is CASSFHLGGVNTEAFF. The CDR3 nucleotides are TGTGCCAGCAGTTTTCACCTAGGAGGGGTGAACACTGAAGCTTTCTTT.

The genes are TRBV25-1 and TRBJ2-3; 8 nucleotides align to TRBD2. After removal of 6 bases from V and 1 base from J, the junction contained 9 bases not matched to a gene. The CDR3 has 16 amino acids. Germline CDR1 MGHDK, CDR2 SYGVNS. The CDR3 sequence is CASRLGGGGRTDTQYF. The CDR3 nucleotides read TGTGCCAGCAGGTTGGGAGGCGGGGGGCGCACAGATACGCAGTATTTT.

The V call is TRBV5-8, the J call TRBJ2-1; D remains unclear. This CDR3 spans 13 amino acids. CDR1 SGHTS and CDR2 YDEGEE come from the germline V gene. The V gene lost 3 bases and the J gene lost 4 bases, with 8 bases spanning the gap. CDR3 region: CASSSARYNEQFF. CDR3 nucleotides: TGTGCCAGCAGCTCAGCTAGGTACAATGAGCAGTTCTTC. Variable domain in full (rest from reference TRBV5-8 and TRBJ2-1): EAGVTQSPTHLIKTRGQQATLRCSPISGHTSVYWYQQALGLGLQFLLWYDEGEERNRGNFPPRFSGRQFPNYSSELNVNALELEDSALYLCASSSARYNEQFFGPGTRLTVL.

The chain joins TRBV28 to TRBJ1-2; D is uncertain. Germline V gene sequence: CDR1 MDHEN, CDR2 SYDVKM. Trimming took 11 bases from V and 4 from J, leaving 8 bases between them. The CDR3 is 10 amino acids. The CDR3: CASEGYGYTF. The CDR3 DNA reads as TGTGCCTCGGAGGGCTATGGCTACACCTTC.

The chain combines TRBV7-2 with TRBJ2-7; 10 positions match TRBD1. Germline V lookup: CDR1 SGHTA, CDR2 FQGNSA. The CDR3 extends over 15 amino acids. Trimming cost V 5 bases and J 1 base; bases outside gene matches: 5. For the CDR3, the DNA is TGTGCCAGCAGCGTAGGGACAGGGGCATCCTACGAGCAGTACTTC. As protein: CASSVGTGASYEQYF.

CDR3 sequence reads: CASSYGGVTNEKLFF. The CDR3 DNA reads TGTGCCAGCAGTTATGGGGGGGTTACAAATGAAAAACTGTTTTTT. This sequence joins TRBV6-5 and TRBJ1-4, with D perhaps matching TRBD1 (5 bases). The CDR3 covers 15 residues. Trimming stripped 3 bases from V and 5 bases from J, with 13 bases between. CDR1 is MNHEY, CDR2 SVGAGI, per germline.

V is TRBV6-6 and J is TRBJ2-5, with TRBD2 identical over 8 bases. The J segment lost 2 bases and the V segment lost 4 bases, leaving 3 bases of the junction unmatched. Germline CDR1 MNHNY, CDR2 SVGAGI (reference sequence). The CDR3 loop spans 14 amino acids. The CDR3 DNA reads as TGTGCCAGCAGTTTCTCTAGCGGGCAAGAGACCCAGTACTTC. Its protein is CASSFSSGQETQYF.

V is TRBV7-3 and J is TRBJ2-7, with 8 bases identical to TRBD2. Looked up from germline, CDR1 is SGHTA and CDR2 is FQGTGA. There are 17 residues in the CDR3. V shed 0 bases and J 0 bases; nucleotides not matched to a gene: 7. The CDR3 sequence: CASSLTGEAGVSYEQYF. For the CDR3, the DNA is TGTGCCAGCAGCTTAACCGGGGAAGCGGGGGTCTCCTACGAGCAGTACTTC.

The CDR3 region is CASSSWTGGHYEQYV. The CDR3 nucleotides are TGTGCCAGCAGTTCATGGACAGGGGGTCACTACGAGCAGTACGTC. The chain couples TRBV28 to TRBJ2-7; 10 bases match TRBD1. Trimming cost V 4 bases and J 3 bases; bases outside gene matches: 6. The CDR3 spans 15 residues. The germline V gene has CDR1 MDHEN and CDR2 SYDVKM.

The CDR3 region has the DNA TGCGCCAGCAGCTTGGCCATAGGGGGCGGAAATTCACCCCTCCACTTT. The encoded protein is CASSLAIGGGNSPLHF. The chain couples TRBV5-1 to TRBJ1-6, with 7 bases identical to TRBD1. CDR1 is SGHRS, CDR2 YFSETQ, per germline. This CDR3 region has 16 residues. The V gene end was trimmed by 0 bases and the J gene end by 7 bases; junction bases not matched to a gene: 7.

This chain joins TRBV7-2 and TRBJ1-6; a weak D match, TRBD1 (5 bases). The V gene's germline CDR1 is SGHTA and CDR2 FQGNSA. The CDR3 has 15 residues. Trimming pared 5 bases from V and 6 bases from J, leaving 14 bases between. The CDR3 nucleotides are TGTGCCAGCAGCCAGACCCAGGGTTTTAATTCACCCCTCCACTTT. Protein: CASSQTQGFNSPLHF. The full variable domain, its missing parts supplied by reference TRBV7-2 and TRBJ1-6, is GAGVSQSPSNKVTEKGKDVELRCDPISGHTALYWYRQSLGQGLEFLIYFQGNSAPDKSGLPSDRFSAERTGGSVSTLTIQRTQQEDSAVYLCASSQTQGFNSPLHFGNGTRLTVT.

This chain joins TRBV10-3 and TRBJ2-5; 9 nucleotides line up with TRBD2. The CDR3 extends over 15 amino acids. V dropped 4 bases and J dropped 1; count of bases not matched to a gene: 4. Germline lookup yields CDR1 ENHRY and CDR2 SYGVKD. CDR3 coding DNA: TGTGCCATCAGTGTCGGCGGGGGGGCCCAAGAGACCCAGTACTTC. Translation gives CAISVGGGAQETQYF.